This TCR beta chain was captured by sequencing in a study of blood T cell repertoires in COVID-19 (dated by TCRdb to the early 2020s). Regarding the research as a whole: Collaborator samples came from the United States, Italy and Spain and covered acute and convalescent phases of COVID-19. The material from the prospective study consisted of cDNA or gDNA derived from T cells, B-cell-depleted T cells, or PBMCs. Deeply sampled blood TCRbeta repertoires from subjects exposed to, actively infected with, or recovered from COVID-19 were included in the dataset. A freely available public database, intended as a resource for researchers studying the immune response to SARS-CoV-2, is where the repertoires were released. Samples came from the ongoing ImmuneRACE study (first 160 participants) plus 1,254 subjects from 6 global collaborators. Nearly every sample came with metadata listing a de-identified subject ID, COVID-19 status, age in years and sex. Where available, HLA class I and class II types were obtained from metadata supplied by the sample provider rather than from assay-based typing.

Each collaborating institution followed its own protocols to collect whole blood in K2EDTA tubes. For TCRbeta analysis, collaborators shipped samples in one of three forms: frozen whole blood, isolated PBMCs, or DNA extracted from either of those sample types. The study at large found these results: The quantity of clinical and demographic metadata differed by source and by participant and was supplied without curation.

Comments on this clone: No cognate antigen has been identified for it. Per-base qualities were not stored, and no clone one base away is much larger.

TCRbeta CDR3 regions were amplified from genomic DNA by means of the immunoSEQ Assay, a bias-controlled multiplex PCR. As for how the authors treated the data: Nucleated cell counts per sample were estimated from amplification of reference gene primers within the assay. Sequence reads were collapsed and filtered to measure the absolute abundance of every unique TCRbeta CDR3 rearrangement. For each sample, productive Simpson clonality was calculated as the square root of Simpson's diversity index across productive rearrangements. Not all clones reach the TCRdb copy of this immuneACCESS table, which keeps in-frame sequences only. Checked studies attribute under half of the gap to unresolved V genes and leave the rest unexplained. The V and J calls and the clone size are those of that table, but D and trimming were determined from the DNA. The table for this sample lists under 100,000 clones; around 90% of them were counted only once. The biggest ten clones account for over 4% of the sample.

The CDR3 holds 14 amino acids from the cysteine to the phenylalanine. Of the read, only the CDR3 DNA is kept; its 42 bases are in frame from base 1. The germline V gene specifies SGDLS as CDR1 and YYNGEE as CDR2. At the junction V is shortened by 3 bases and J by 10 bases; bases outside the gene matches: 7. Sequencing input: peripheral blood. The rearrangement joined TRBV9 to TRBJ1-6; TRBD1 matches 7 bases in the middle. The sequence was obtained from a man aged 35 to 55 with acute or convalescent COVID-19. For the CDR3, the sequence is CASSELRGRSPLHF. At the DNA level, the sequence is TGTGCCAGCAGCGAGCTCAGGGGGAGGTCACCCCTCCACTTT.